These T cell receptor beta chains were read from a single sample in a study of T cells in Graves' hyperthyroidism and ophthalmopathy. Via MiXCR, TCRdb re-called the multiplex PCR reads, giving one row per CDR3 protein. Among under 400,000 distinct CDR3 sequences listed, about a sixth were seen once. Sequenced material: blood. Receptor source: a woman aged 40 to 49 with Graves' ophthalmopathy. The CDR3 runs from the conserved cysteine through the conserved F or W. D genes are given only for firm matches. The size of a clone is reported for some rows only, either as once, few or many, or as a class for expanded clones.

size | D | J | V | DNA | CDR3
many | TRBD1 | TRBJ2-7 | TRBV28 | TGTGCCAGCAGGGACAGGGGGAGCTCCTACGAGCAGTACTTC | CASRDRGSSYEQYF
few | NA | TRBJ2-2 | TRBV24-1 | NA | CATSDLSRHGPGSCFF
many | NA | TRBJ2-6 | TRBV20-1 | TGCAGTGCTAGGACGCCGACAGTGCTCTCTGGGGCCAACGTCCTGACTTTC | CSARTPTVLSGANVLTF
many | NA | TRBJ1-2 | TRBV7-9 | TGTGCCAGCAGCTTAGGTGCGGCAGGGTACGGCTACACCTTC | CASSLGAAGYGYTF
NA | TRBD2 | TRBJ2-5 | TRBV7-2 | TGTGCCAGCAGCTTACTCCGGGGGGAACAAGAGACTCAGTACTTC | CASSLLRGEQETQYF
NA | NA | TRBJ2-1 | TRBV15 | TGTGCCACCAGCAGCCAAGCGGGGACACCGAACAATGAGCAGTTCTTC | CATSSQAGTPNNEQFF
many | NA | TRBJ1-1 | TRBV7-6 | TGTGCCAGCAGCCCTCAGGGGCGGAACACTGAAGCTTTCTTT | CASSPQGRNTEAFF
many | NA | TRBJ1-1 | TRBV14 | TGTGCCAGCAGTATAAGGGTAGGGGGCACTGAAGCTTTCTTT | CASSIRVGGTEAFF
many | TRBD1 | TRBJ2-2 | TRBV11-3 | TGTGCCAGCAGCTCCCACCAACAGGGGACCGGGGAGCTGTTTTTT | CASSSHQQGTGELFF
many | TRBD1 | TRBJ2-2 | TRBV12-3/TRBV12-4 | TGTGCCAGCGGACAGGGCACCGGGGAGCTGTTTTTT | CASGQGTGELFF
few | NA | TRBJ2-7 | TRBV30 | TGTGCCTGGAGTGTTTGGGCAGGGTCAGGGGAGAAGCAGTACTTC | CAWSVWAGSGEKQYF
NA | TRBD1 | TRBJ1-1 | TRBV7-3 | TGTGCCAGCAGCCTAGTACAGGGGCCTGAAGCTTTCTTT | CASSLVQGPEAFF
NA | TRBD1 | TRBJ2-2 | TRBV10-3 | TGTGCCATCAGGGGGACAGAGAACACCGGGGAGCTGTTTTTT | CAIRGTENTGELFF
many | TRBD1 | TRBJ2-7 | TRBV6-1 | TGTGCCAGCAGCTCCGGGACAGACCTTTACTACGAGCAGTACTTC | CASSSGTDLYYEQYF
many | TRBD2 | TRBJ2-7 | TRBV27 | TGTGCCAGCAGTCCATACGGCGGGAGGGTCTACGAGCAGTACTTC | CASSPYGGRVYEQYF
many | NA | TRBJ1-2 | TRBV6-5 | TGTGCCAGCAGTTACTCGAGTTTGTCAGGAACTAACTATGGCTACACCTTC | CASSYSSLSGTNYGYTF
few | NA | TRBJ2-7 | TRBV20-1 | TGCAGTGCTAGAGGACAGCTCTACGAGCAGTACTTC | CSARGQLYEQYF
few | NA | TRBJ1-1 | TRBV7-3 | TGTGCCAGCAGCACGGACAGTCCCTCTGAAGCTTTCTTT | CASSTDSPSEAFF
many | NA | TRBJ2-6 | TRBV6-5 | TGTGCCAGCAGTTACGGGGGTTTCTCTGGGGCCAACGTCCTGACTTTC | CASSYGGFSGANVLTF
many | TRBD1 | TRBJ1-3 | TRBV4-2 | TGTGCCAGCAGCCACCCGAACAGGGGGTTTGGAAACACCATATATTTT | CASSHPNRGFGNTIYF
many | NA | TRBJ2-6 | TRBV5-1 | TGCGCCAGCAGCTCCCCGGGACACCTAGCCCGCTCTGGGGCCAACGTCCTGACTTTC | CASSSPGHLARSGANVLTF
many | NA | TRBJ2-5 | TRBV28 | TGTGCCAGCAGTTTCCCCAGCAGGGTCGGGGAAGAGACCCAGTACTTC | CASSFPSRVGEETQYF
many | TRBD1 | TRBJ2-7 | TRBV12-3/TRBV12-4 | TGTGCCAGCAGTTCTCGGACAGGGGGCCATTACGAGCAGTACTTC | CASSSRTGGHYEQYF
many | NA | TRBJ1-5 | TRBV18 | TGTGCCAGCTCACCCGGGGCGAATAGCAATCAGCCCCAGCATTTT | CASSPGANSNQPQHF
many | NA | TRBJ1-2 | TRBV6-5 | TGTGCCAGCAGTTACTCGGCAGCCACAAACTATGGCTACACCTTC | CASSYSAATNYGYTF
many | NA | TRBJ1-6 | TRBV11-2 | TGTGCCAGCAGCTTTGTAGGGGCGAATTCACCCCTCCACTTT | CASSFVGANSPLHF
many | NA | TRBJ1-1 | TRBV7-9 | TGTGCCAGCAGCTCCAAACAGGATGTGAACACTGAAGCTTTCTTT | CASSSKQDVNTEAFF